The entry below describes one TCR beta chain. The V gene lost 1 base and the J gene lost 0 bases, with 12 bases spanning the gap. Germline CDR1 reads KGHSH; CDR2 reads LQKENI. The CDR3 consists of 17 residues. The sample is drawn from a study of blood T cell repertoires in COVID-19. Study details: Samples came from the United States, Italy and Spain, spanning acute and convalescent COVID-19. The cDNA or gDNA used as material had been derived from T cells, B-cell-depleted T cells, or PBMCs.

TCRdb keeps only in-frame clones here, not all; method: immunoSEQ multiplex PCR. The sample contains just over 80,000 clones, approximately 81% of which appear only once. The clonotype was recovered from a man older than 75 with acute or convalescent COVID-19. The chain joins TRBV18 to TRBJ2-2, with D maybe TRBD1 (5 bases). Sequencing was done on a sample of peripheral blood. CDR3 DNA: TGTGCCAGCTCACCACAGCGACAGACAACGAACACCGGGGAGCTGTTTTTT. Translating gives CASSPQRQTTNTGELFF. The complete variable domain, with remaining parts taken from reference TRBV18 and TRBJ2-2, reads NAGVMQNPRHLVRRRGQEARLRCSPMKGHSHVYWYRQLPEEGLKFMVYLQKENIIDESGMPKERFSAEFPKEGPSILRIQQVVRGDSAAYFCASSPQRQTTNTGELFFGEGSRLTVL.